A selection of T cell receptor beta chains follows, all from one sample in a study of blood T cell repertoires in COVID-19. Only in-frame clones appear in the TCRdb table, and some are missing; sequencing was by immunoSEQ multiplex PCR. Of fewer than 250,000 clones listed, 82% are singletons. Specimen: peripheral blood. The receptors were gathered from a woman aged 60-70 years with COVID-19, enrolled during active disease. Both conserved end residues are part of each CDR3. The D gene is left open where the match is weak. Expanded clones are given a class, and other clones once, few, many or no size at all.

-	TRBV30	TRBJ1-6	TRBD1	TGTGCCTGGAGTAAAGACAGGGGGAATAATTCACCCCTCCACTTT	CAWSKDRGNNSPLHF
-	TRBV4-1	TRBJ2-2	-	TGCGCCAGCAGCCCCCTGAGCGGGGAGCTGTTTTTT	CASSPLSGELFF
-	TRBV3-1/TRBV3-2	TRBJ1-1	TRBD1	TGTGCCAGCAGCCCCACACAGGGGGGGACTGAAGCTTTCTTT	CASSPTQGGTEAFF
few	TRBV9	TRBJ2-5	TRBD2	TGTGCCAGCAGCGCCCAAGGCGCGGGAGTCGAAGAGACCCAGTACTTC	CASSAQGAGVEETQYF
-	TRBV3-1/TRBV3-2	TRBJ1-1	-	TGTGCCAGCGGGAGGGAAGGAAACACTGAAGCTTTCTTT	CASGREGNTEAFF
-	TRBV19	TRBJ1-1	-	TGTGCCAGTAGTATAGATGGTGCAGGGCTGCTAAACACTGAAGCTTTCTTT	CASSIDGAGLLNTEAFF
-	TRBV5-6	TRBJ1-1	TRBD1	TGTGCCAGCAGCCGCGACAGGGTAGGGTCTGAAGCTTTCTTT	CASSRDRVGSEAFF
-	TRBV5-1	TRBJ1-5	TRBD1	TGCGCCAGCAGCCCAACTCGACAGGGGAAAGGCGTTAATCGCAATCAGCCCCAGCATTTT	CASSPTRQGKGVNRNQPQHF
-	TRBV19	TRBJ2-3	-	TGTGCCAGTAGCGTAGTGGGCTCAGATACGCAGTATTTT	CASSVVGSDTQYF
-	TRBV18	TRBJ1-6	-	TGTGCCAGCTCACCAAGGACGGACTATTCACCCCTCCACTTT	CASSPRTDYSPLHF
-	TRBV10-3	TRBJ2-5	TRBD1	TGTGCCATCAGCCCCAACCAGGGGGCTGGGGAGACCCAGTACTTC	CAISPNQGAGETQYF
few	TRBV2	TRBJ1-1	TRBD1	TGTGCCAGCAACATAGACAGGGGATCTGAAGCTTTCTTT	CASNIDRGSEAFF
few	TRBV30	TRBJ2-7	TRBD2	TGTGCCTGGAACCCGGGGGGGATAAATACCTACGAGCAGTACTTC	CAWNPGGINTYEQYF
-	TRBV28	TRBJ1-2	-	TGTGCCACGCGAGCAACAGGGAAGGTGGTTAACTATGGCTACACCTTC	CATRATGKVVNYGYTF
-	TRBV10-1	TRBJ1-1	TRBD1	TGCGCCAGCAGTGAGTCCGGCAGGGGGCCATACACTGAAGCTTTCTTT	CASSESGRGPYTEAFF
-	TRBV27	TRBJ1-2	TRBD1	TGTGCCAGCAGTTCGATGGACAGGGTGGGGTCCTATGGCTACACCTTC	CASSSMDRVGSYGYTF
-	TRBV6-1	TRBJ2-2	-	TGTGCCAGCAGTGAAAGGACAGCGGCTACCGGGGAGCTGTTTTTT	CASSERTAATGELFF
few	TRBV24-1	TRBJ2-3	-	TGTGCCACCAGTGATTTGGGGCCGGGGGGCACAGATACGCAGTATTTT	CATSDLGPGGTDTQYF
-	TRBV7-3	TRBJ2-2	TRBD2	TGTGCCAGCAGCTTAGGACTAGCGGGGATCACCGGGGAGCTGTTTTTT	CASSLGLAGITGELFF
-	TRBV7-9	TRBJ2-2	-	TGTGCCAGCAGCTTGATAGTGGGAGGAGGAACCGGGGAGCTGTTTTTT	CASSLIVGGGTGELFF
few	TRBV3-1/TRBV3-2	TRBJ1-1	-	TGTGCCAGCAGCCAAGTAACGGGACTGTTATTCACTGAAGCTTTCTTT	CASSQVTGLLFTEAFF
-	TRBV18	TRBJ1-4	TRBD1	TGTGCCAGCTCTCAACGACAGGGAGCTAATGAAAAACTGTTTTTT	CASSQRQGANEKLFF
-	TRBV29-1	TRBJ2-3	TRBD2	TGCAGCGTTGAGGGGGGGATCACAGATACGCAGTATTTT	CSVEGGITDTQYF
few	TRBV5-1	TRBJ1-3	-	TGCGCCAGCAGCCCCGTGACAGATTCTGGAAACACCATATATTTT	CASSPVTDSGNTIYF
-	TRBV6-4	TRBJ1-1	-	TGTGCCAGCAGCTCCAGTTTGAACACTGAAGCTTTCTTT	CASSSSLNTEAFF
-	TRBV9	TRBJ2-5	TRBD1	TGTGCCAGCAGCCCGACAGGGTCCTTGGCAGAGACCCAGTACTTC	CASSPTGSLAETQYF
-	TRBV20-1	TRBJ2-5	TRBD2	TGCAGTGCTAGTCCCCTCCAGCGGGAAAGTGAGACCCAGTACTTC	CSASPLQRESETQYF
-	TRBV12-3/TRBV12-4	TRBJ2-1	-	TGTGCCAGCAGTTTCAGCGGTAACAATGAGCAGTTCTTC	CASSFSGNNEQFF
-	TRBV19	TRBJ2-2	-	TGTGCCAGTAGTATAGGCGGTACCGGGGAGCTGTTTTTT	CASSIGGTGELFF
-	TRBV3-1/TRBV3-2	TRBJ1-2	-	TGTGCCAGCAGCCAAGAGGCGATGACGGGTAACTATGGCTACACCTTC	CASSQEAMTGNYGYTF
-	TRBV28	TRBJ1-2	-	TGTGCCAGCAGCCCCCCGGACAGATTGTATGGCTACACCTTC	CASSPPDRLYGYTF
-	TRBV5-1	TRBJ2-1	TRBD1	TGCGCCAGCAGCTTCTCCGGGACAGGGGACCATGAGCAGTTCTTC	CASSFSGTGDHEQFF
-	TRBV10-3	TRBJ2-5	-	TGTGCCATCAGTGAGTCAATGGGCGCCCAGTACTTC	CAISESMGAQYF
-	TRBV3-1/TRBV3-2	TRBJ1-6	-	TGTGCCAGCAGCGCTGATATAACAGGGAATTCACCCCTCCACTTT	CASSADITGNSPLHF
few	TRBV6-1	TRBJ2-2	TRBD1	TGTGCCAGCAGTGAGCTCGGGACAGGGAAGGCCGGGGAGCTGTTTTTT	CASSELGTGKAGELFF
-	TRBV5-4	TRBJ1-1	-	TGTGCCAGCAGCACATATACCAGGGAAAGTACTGAAGCTTTCTTT	CASSTYTRESTEAFF
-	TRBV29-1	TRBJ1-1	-	TGCAGCGTTGCCCTAGCCGGCGGATCGAACACTGAAGCTTTCTTT	CSVALAGGSNTEAFF
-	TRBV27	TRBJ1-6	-	TGTGCCAGCAGTCTTGGGCTTCTGCATTCACCCCTCCACTTT	CASSLGLLHSPLHF
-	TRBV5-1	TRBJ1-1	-	TGCGCCAGCAGGCAGGGTCCTGAAGCTTTCTTT	CASRQGPEAFF
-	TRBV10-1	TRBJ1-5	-	TGCGCCAGCAGTGCAGGGGTCAATCAGCCCCAGCATTTT	CASSAGVNQPQHF
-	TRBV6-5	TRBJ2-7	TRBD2	TGTGCCAGCACTTCGTCTAGCGGGTACGAGCAGTACTTC	CASTSSSGYEQYF
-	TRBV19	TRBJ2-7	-	TGTGCCAGTAGTATCGGCGCAGGGCTTACCTACGAGCAGTACTTC	CASSIGAGLTYEQYF
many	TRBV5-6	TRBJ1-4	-	TGTGCCAGCAGCTTTACCGTGGGCGAAAAACTGTTTTTT	CASSFTVGEKLFF
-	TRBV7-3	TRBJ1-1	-	TGTGCCAGCCGGGGTCAGCTAGGGACTGAAGCTTTCTTT	CASRGQLGTEAFF
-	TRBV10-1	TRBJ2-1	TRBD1	TGCGCCAGCAGTGGGACAGGGTCGGGGTACAATGAGCAGTTCTTC	CASSGTGSGYNEQFF
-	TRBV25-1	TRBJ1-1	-	TGTGCCAGCAGCCCTCCCAGATCTAGCGTTGGGGGAACTGAAGCTTTCTTT	CASSPPRSSVGGTEAFF
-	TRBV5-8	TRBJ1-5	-	TGTGCCAGCAGCTTGGGCTTACAAAACAATCAGCCCCAGCATTTT	CASSLGLQNNQPQHF
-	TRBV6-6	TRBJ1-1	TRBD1	TGTGCCAGCAGAACCAGACAGGGGAACACTGAAGCTTTCTTT	CASRTRQGNTEAFF
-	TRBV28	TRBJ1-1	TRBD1	TGTGCCAGCAGTCTCTCCCGGGACAGGGGGCTGGCTTTCTTT	CASSLSRDRGLAFF
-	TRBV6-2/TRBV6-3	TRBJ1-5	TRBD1	TGTGCCAGCAGCACGACAGGGACCTATCAGCCCCAGCATTTT	CASSTTGTYQPQHF
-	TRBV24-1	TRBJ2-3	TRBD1	TGTGCCACCGGGCCGGGACAGGGGTCAGATACGCAGTATTTT	CATGPGQGSDTQYF
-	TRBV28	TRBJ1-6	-	TGTGCCAGCAGGGGGGGTTTAGGGGAAAATTCACCCCTCCACTTT	CASRGGLGENSPLHF
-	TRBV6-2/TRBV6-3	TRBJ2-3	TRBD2	TGTGCCAGCAGTTACCATGGACTAGCAGCCCATCTAGATACGCAGTATTTT	CASSYHGLAAHLDTQYF
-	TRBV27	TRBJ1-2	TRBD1	TGTGCCAGCAGTTCGGACAGGGCCTATGGCTACACCTTC	CASSSDRAYGYTF
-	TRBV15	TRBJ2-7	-	TGTGCCACCAGCAGTCCGTTGGCGGGACGAACCTACGAGCAGTACTTC	CATSSPLAGRTYEQYF
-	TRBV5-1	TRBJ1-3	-	TGCGCCAGCAGCTTGGAGGCAGGGGCCACCTCTGGAAACACCATATATTTT	CASSLEAGATSGNTIYF
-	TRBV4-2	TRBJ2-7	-	TGTGCCAGCAGCCAAGATGAGGGGGACGAGCAGTACTTC	CASSQDEGDEQYF